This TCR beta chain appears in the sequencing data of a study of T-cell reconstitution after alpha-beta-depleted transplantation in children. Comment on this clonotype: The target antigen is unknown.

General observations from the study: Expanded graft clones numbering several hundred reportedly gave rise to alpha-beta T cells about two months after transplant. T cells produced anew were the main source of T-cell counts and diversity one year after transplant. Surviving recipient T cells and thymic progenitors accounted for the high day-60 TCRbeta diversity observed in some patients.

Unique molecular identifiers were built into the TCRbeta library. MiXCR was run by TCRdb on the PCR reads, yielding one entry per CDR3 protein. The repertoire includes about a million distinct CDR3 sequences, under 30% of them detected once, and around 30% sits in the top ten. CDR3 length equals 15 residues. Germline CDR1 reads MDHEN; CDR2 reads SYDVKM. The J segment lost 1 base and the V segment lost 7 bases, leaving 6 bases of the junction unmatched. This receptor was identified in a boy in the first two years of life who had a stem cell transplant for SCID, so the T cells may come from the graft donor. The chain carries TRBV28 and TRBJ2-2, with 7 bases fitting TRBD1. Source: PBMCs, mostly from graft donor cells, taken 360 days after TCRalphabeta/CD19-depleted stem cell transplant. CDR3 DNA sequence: TGTGCCAGCATACGGGGACAGCTGAACACCGGGGAGCTGTTTTTT. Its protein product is CASIRGQLNTGELFF.